The rows below give T cell receptor beta chains drawn from one sample of a study of T cell responses to AZD1222 COVID-19 vaccine. The table came from immunoSEQ multiplex PCR; TCRdb's copy has only in-frame clones and leaves some out. Of under 200,000 clones in the sample, approximately 90% were seen once. The sample here was peripheral blood, taken on day 0 of MenACWY control vaccination. The source is an adult in good health. The conserved cysteine and the conserved F or W are not part of the CDR3 here. Each record gives: J gene, D gene, V gene, CDR3 protein. The D gene is left open where the match is weak.

J: TRBJ2-1
D: -
V: TRBV27
CDR3: ASSTAIYSYNEQF

J: TRBJ2-3
D: TRBD2
V: TRBV7-3
CDR3: ASSLSGRASDTQY

J: TRBJ2-7
D: -
V: TRBV14
CDR3: ASSQERGQLAGEQY

J: TRBJ2-7
D: -
V: TRBV27
CDR3: ASRHTPGSGEQY

J: TRBJ1-2
D: TRBD1
V: TRBV28
CDR3: ATLGSAGGNYGYT

J: TRBJ1-4
D: TRBD1
V: TRBV6-5
CDR3: ASSTRGPRGEKLF

J: TRBJ1-5
D: -
V: TRBV5-8
CDR3: ASSLGQTGNQPQH

J: TRBJ1-1
D: -
V: TRBV19
CDR3: ASSLQGLNTEAF

J: TRBJ2-4
D: -
V: TRBV6-5
CDR3: ASSPGTRRGNIQY

J: TRBJ2-1
D: -
V: TRBV9
CDR3: ASSLARAVQYNEQF

J: TRBJ2-2
D: TRBD1
V: TRBV13
CDR3: ASSLSGTGGTGELF

J: TRBJ2-3
D: -
V: TRBV7-6
CDR3: ASSLSTSTDTQY

J: TRBJ2-2
D: -
V: TRBV28
CDR3: ASSPPRETGELF

J: TRBJ2-3
D: TRBD2
V: TRBV27
CDR3: ASSLRAGRTDTQY

J: TRBJ1-1
D: TRBD1
V: TRBV10-2
CDR3: ASSELTGGETEAF

J: TRBJ1-6
D: -
V: TRBV30
CDR3: AWTGGGYNSPLH

J: TRBJ1-5
D: -
V: TRBV5-1
CDR3: ASSPDRIRSNQPQH

J: TRBJ2-1
D: -
V: TRBV10-3
CDR3: AITRDSPLYNEQF

J: TRBJ2-1
D: TRBD1
V: TRBV30
CDR3: AWELGTGDEQF

J: TRBJ2-6
D: -
V: TRBV4-2
CDR3: ASSQALDSGANVLT

J: TRBJ1-2
D: -
V: TRBV30
CDR3: AGERANYGYT

J: TRBJ1-5
D: -
V: TRBV18
CDR3: ASSPPNRGPQH

J: TRBJ1-6
D: -
V: TRBV5-6
CDR3: ASSLAQGKIPTGSPLH

J: TRBJ2-7
D: TRBD2
V: TRBV11-2
CDR3: ASRMTSGNYEQY

J: TRBJ1-5
D: TRBD1
V: TRBV6-1
CDR3: ASSATGGWDNQPQH

J: TRBJ1-6
D: -
V: TRBV30
CDR3: AWSENRGGNSPLH

J: TRBJ1-2
D: -
V: TRBV5-1
CDR3: ASSLAGDLNPYT

J: TRBJ1-5
D: -
V: TRBV7-9
CDR3: ASSFSGQPQH

J: TRBJ2-7
D: -
V: TRBV12-3/TRBV12-4
CDR3: ARPGEQY

J: TRBJ2-6
D: -
V: TRBV29-1
CDR3: SVDSGANVLT

J: TRBJ2-7
D: TRBD1
V: TRBV19
CDR3: ASSNTGTGVDEQY

J: TRBJ1-5
D: -
V: TRBV24-1
CDR3: ATSESGRGQPQH

J: TRBJ2-3
D: -
V: TRBV7-2
CDR3: ASSPGSGPTDTQY

J: TRBJ2-2
D: -
V: TRBV2
CDR3: ASRDSDTGELF

J: TRBJ1-4
D: -
V: TRBV24-1
CDR3: ATSEQGPNEKLF

J: TRBJ2-1
D: -
V: TRBV7-3
CDR3: ASSPGDPRSEQF

J: TRBJ2-1
D: -
V: TRBV2
CDR3: ASSPGTHYNEQF

J: TRBJ1-1
D: TRBD1
V: TRBV29-1
CDR3: SVVRRGTGFF

J: TRBJ2-2
D: TRBD2
V: TRBV9
CDR3: ASSDRGAGELF

J: TRBJ1-6
D: TRBD1
V: TRBV6-5
CDR3: ASSGRGDSPLH

J: TRBJ2-1
D: -
V: TRBV11-2
CDR3: ASSLGDYEQF

J: TRBJ2-3
D: -
V: TRBV5-4
CDR3: ASSLVGARGDTQY

J: TRBJ1-4
D: TRBD1
V: TRBV3-1/TRBV3-2
CDR3: ASSGRTGREKLF

J: TRBJ1-1
D: TRBD1
V: TRBV19
CDR3: ASSIGTGGEAF

J: TRBJ1-5
D: TRBD1
V: TRBV19
CDR3: ASSTGQGGRGQPQH